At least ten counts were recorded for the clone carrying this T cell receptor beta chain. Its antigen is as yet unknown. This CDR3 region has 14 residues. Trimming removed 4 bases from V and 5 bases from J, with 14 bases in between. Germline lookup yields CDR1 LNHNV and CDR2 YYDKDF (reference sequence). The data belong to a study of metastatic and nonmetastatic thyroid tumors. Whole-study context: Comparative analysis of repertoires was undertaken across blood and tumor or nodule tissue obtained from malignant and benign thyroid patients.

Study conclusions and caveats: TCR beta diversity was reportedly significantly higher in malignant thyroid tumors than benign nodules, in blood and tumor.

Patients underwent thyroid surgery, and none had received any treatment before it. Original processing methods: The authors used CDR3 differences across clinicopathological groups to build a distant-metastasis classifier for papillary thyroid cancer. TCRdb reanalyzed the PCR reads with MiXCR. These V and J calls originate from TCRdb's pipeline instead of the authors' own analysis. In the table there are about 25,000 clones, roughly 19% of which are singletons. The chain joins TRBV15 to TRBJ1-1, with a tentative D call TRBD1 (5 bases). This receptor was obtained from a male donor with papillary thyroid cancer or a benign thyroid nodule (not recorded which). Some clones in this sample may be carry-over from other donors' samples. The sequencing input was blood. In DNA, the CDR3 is TGTGCCACCAGCACATTGTGGGGGGGAACTGAAGCTTTCTTT. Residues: CATSTLWGGTEAFF.